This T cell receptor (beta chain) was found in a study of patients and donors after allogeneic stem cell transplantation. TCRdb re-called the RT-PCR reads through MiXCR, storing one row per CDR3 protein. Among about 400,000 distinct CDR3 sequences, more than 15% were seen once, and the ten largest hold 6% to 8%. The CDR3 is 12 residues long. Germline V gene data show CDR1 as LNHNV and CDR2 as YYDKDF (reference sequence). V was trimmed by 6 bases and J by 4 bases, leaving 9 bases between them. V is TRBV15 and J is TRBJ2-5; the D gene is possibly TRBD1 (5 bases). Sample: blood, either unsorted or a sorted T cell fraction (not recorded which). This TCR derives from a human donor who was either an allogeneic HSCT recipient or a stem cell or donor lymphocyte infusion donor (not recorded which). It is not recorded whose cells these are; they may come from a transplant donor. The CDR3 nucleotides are TGTGCCACCAGTAGGGGTCTAGAGACCCAGTACTTC. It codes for CATSRGLETQYF.